These T cell receptor beta chains were read from a single sample in a study of T cells in Graves' hyperthyroidism and ophthalmopathy. TCRdb reanalysed the multiplex PCR reads using MiXCR and keeps one entry per CDR3 protein. The data show approximately 400,000 distinct CDR3 sequences, 20% to 25% seen once. The sequenced material came from blood. These receptors all come from a man aged 45-60 years with Graves' hyperthyroidism. CDR3s include the opening cysteine and the closing phenylalanine or tryptophan. Fields, in order: CDR3 DNA, CDR3 protein, CDR3 length, V gene, D gene, J gene, clone size. A D gene is named only where the DNA matches it firmly. Size is stated for part of the rows, as once, few or many counts, or as a class when the clone is expanded.

TGTGCCAGCACCCACCGGGACTACCGAGGGGGGGAGACCCAGTACTTC,CASTHRDYRGGETQYF,16,TRBV6-1,-,TRBJ2-5,-
TGTGCCAGCAGTCCAGTCGGGACGGTCCAGCCCCAGCATTTT,CASSPVGTVQPQHF,14,TRBV12-3/TRBV12-4,-,TRBJ1-5,-
TGCAGTGGTGAGGCAGGGGGTCAAGAGACCCAGTACTTC,CSGEAGGQETQYF,13,TRBV20-1,TRBD1,TRBJ2-5,-
TGTGCCAGCTCCCCCGGGAGGATGACCTACAATGAGCAGTTCTTC,CASSPGRMTYNEQFF,15,TRBV18,TRBD2,TRBJ2-1,few
TGCGCCAGCAGCGGCGGGACAGCGAACACCGGGGAGCTGTTTTTT,CASSGGTANTGELFF,15,TRBV5-1,-,TRBJ2-2,few
TGTGCCAGCTCACCAAACTTCAGAGCGGGAAACACAGATACGCAGTATTTT,CASSPNFRAGNTDTQYF,17,TRBV18,TRBD2,TRBJ2-3,few
TGTGCCAGCGGGCGGGAGTGGCGAGAGACCCAGTACTTC,CASGREWRETQYF,13,TRBV11-1,TRBD2,TRBJ2-5,many
TGTGCCAGCACCCTACAGGGGATTGGAAACACCATATATTTT,CASTLQGIGNTIYF,14,TRBV7-2,TRBD1,TRBJ1-3,-
TGTGCCAGCAGAAATAGCGGGAGGGCCTTTTATGAGCAGTTCTTC,CASRNSGRAFYEQFF,15,TRBV11-2,TRBD2,TRBJ2-1,-
TGTGCCAGTAGTTTGGGACTAGCGGGAACTAACTACAATGAGCAGTTCTTC,CASSLGLAGTNYNEQFF,17,TRBV19,TRBD2,TRBJ2-1,-
TGTGCCAGCAGTTACGACGGCCACTATGGCTACACCTTC,CASSYDGHYGYTF,13,TRBV6-5,-,TRBJ1-2,-
TGTGCCAGCAGCCACGGGGGAGGTCAGCCCCAGCATTTT,CASSHGGGQPQHF,13,TRBV3-1,-,TRBJ1-5,few
TGTGCCACCAGCAGAGACAGGTGGGCGTCCTACGAGCAGTACTTC,CATSRDRWASYEQYF,15,TRBV15,-,TRBJ2-7,few
TGCAGTGCTACCGCAACAGGCCGGTACTCCTACGAGCAGTACTTC,CSATATGRYSYEQYF,15,TRBV20-1,-,TRBJ2-7,few
TGTGCCAGCAGTTACGGAGGGGGAACCATGGAAAAACTGTTTTTT,CASSYGGGTMEKLFF,15,TRBV6-5,-,TRBJ1-4,few
TGTGCCAGCAGTGGGGACGGATTATACGAGCAGTACTTC,CASSGDGLYEQYF,13,TRBV2,-,TRBJ2-7,-
TGCAGTGCCATTACTAGCGGGAGGGCCCACAATGTTGAGCAGTTCTTC,CSAITSGRAHNVEQFF,16,TRBV20-1,TRBD2,TRBJ2-1,-
TGTGCCAGCGTTTCTCTGGGCGGGGGACTTCATACGCAGTATTTT,CASVSLGGGLHTQYF,15,TRBV7-9,TRBD2,TRBJ2-3,many
TGTGCCAGCAGTGCTCTAGCCGTGGGGACAGCGACCCTTCCGGGACTAGCGGGATTCTACGAGCAGTACTTC,CASSALAVGTATLPGLAGFYEQYF,24,TRBV6-1,TRBD2,TRBJ2-7,-
TGTGCCAGCAGCTTAGTAGGGGGCCCTCCGTACTTC,CASSLVGGPPYF,12,TRBV11-3,TRBD1,TRBJ2-7,many
TGCGCCAGCAGCTTCTGGTCCAGCGGGGTACAAGAGACCCAGTACTTC,CASSFWSSGVQETQYF,16,TRBV5-1,TRBD2,TRBJ2-5,-
TGTGCCAGCAGCCAATTCCGAGGCGAGCAGTACTTC,CASSQFRGEQYF,12,TRBV3-1,-,TRBJ2-7,many
TGCGCCAGCAGCCCCGAGCGGGACCCCTCCTACGAGCAGTACTTC,CASSPERDPSYEQYF,15,TRBV10-2,TRBD2,TRBJ2-7,-
TGTGCCAGCAGCCGGGGACTAGCGGGAGTCGGGACCGGGGAGCTGTTTTTT,CASSRGLAGVGTGELFF,17,TRBV5-4,TRBD2,TRBJ2-2,-
TGCGCCAGCAGCCCAGACAGATTCCAAGAGACCCAGTACTTC,CASSPDRFQETQYF,14,TRBV5-1,-,TRBJ2-5,many
TGTGCCAGCAGTTCCAGACTAGCGGGGGGCAAGCAGTACTTC,CASSSRLAGGKQYF,14,TRBV27,TRBD2,TRBJ2-7,once
TGTGCCAGCAGTTTATTCCCAAACACTGAAGCTTTCTTT,CASSLFPNTEAFF,13,TRBV27,-,TRBJ1-1,many
TGTGCCAGCACCCTACCGGACAGGGACGGGGAAAAACTGTTTTTT,CASTLPDRDGEKLFF,15,TRBV6-1,TRBD1,TRBJ1-4,few
TGTGCCAGCAGTGACTATCGAGGGACAGTGAATGAAAAACTGTTTTTT,CASSDYRGTVNEKLFF,16,TRBV25-1,TRBD1,TRBJ1-4,-
TGTGCCAGCAGCTCCGAGAAAACGCAGTATTTT,CASSSEKTQYF,11,TRBV13,-,TRBJ2-3,many
TGTGCCAGCAGTTTATCCCGAGCGGGAGGGGGGACCGGGGAGCTGTTTTTT,CASSLSRAGGGTGELFF,17,TRBV27,TRBD2,TRBJ2-2,-
TGTGCCAGCAGCTTAGATCTGGGTAATTACGAGCAGTACTTC,CASSLDLGNYEQYF,14,TRBV11-2,-,TRBJ2-7,many
TGTGCCAGCAGCTTCCGACAGGTCCCCACCAATGAGCAGTTCTTC,CASSFRQVPTNEQFF,15,TRBV11-2,-,TRBJ2-1,many
TGTGCCAGCAGCTTAGGGCGACAAACCTACGAGCAGTACTTC,CASSLGRQTYEQYF,14,TRBV11-2,-,TRBJ2-7,many
TGTGCCAGTAGGTCAGACAGGACCTCCTACGAGCAGTACTTC,CASRSDRTSYEQYF,14,TRBV19,-,TRBJ2-7,-
TGCAGTGCAAGCCCAGGAATGAACACTGAAGCTTTCTTT,CSASPGMNTEAFF,13,TRBV20-1,-,TRBJ1-1,few
TGCGCCAGCAGCCAAGTTACAGGGGGCAATCAGCCCCAGCATTTT,CASSQVTGGNQPQHF,15,TRBV4-1,TRBD1,TRBJ1-5,few
TGCAGTGCTGAAAAACAGGGGGCCCTCTATGGCTACACCTTC,CSAEKQGALYGYTF,14,TRBV20-1,TRBD1,TRBJ1-2,few
TGTGCCAGCCGTACCCTCCGGGATGCCTACGAGCAGTACTTC,CASRTLRDAYEQYF,14,TRBV27,-,TRBJ2-7,few
TGTGCCAGCAGCTTAGGCCCAACAACCGGGGAGCTGTTTTTT,CASSLGPTTGELFF,14,TRBV13,-,TRBJ2-2,-
TGTGCCAGCAGCTTGGTCGGGAAGAACACTGAAGCTTTCTTT,CASSLVGKNTEAFF,14,TRBV5-8,-,TRBJ1-1,few
TGTGCCAGCAGGGGAGCGTGGGGACAGGGGTCCTACGAGCAGTACTTC,CASRGAWGQGSYEQYF,16,TRBV7-2,TRBD1,TRBJ2-7,many
TGTGCCAGCAGTTACTCACAGGGTAGGACGAACACTGAAGCTTTCTTT,CASSYSQGRTNTEAFF,16,TRBV6-5,-,TRBJ1-1,-